The T cell receptor beta chain described here comes from a study of CD8 T cells in Susac syndrome. Broader study findings: TCR sequencing and HLA analysis covered a relatively small number of individuals.

Details on this clonotype: Its target is not known.

Patients with stable or active relapsing-remitting disease, all of them treatment-naive, made up the multiple sclerosis controls. Looked up from germline, CDR1 is MGHDK and CDR2 is SYGVNS. The V end lost 6 bases, the J end lost 8 bases, and 10 bases lay between the germline ends. The CDR3 extends over 11 amino acids. Random hexamers served to reverse transcribe roughly 0.45 to 1 ug RNA. A multiplex approach, immunoSEQ multiplex PCR, amplified TCR beta CDR3 across 54 Vbeta and 13 Jbeta. Each CDR3 protein is one row after TCRdb ran MiXCR on the immunoSEQ multiplex PCR reads. The sample yields about 130,000 distinct CDR3 sequences, more than 75% seen once.

This clonotype was sampled from a human donor with multiple sclerosis. The specimen sequenced was CD8+ T cells from PBMCs. The rearrangement links TRBV25-1 to TRBJ1-2; no firm D call. The CDR3 nucleotides are TGTGCCAGCAGAGGCGGGCCGGGCTACACCTTC. Translation gives CASRGGPGYTF.